Presented here are 32 T cell receptor beta chains from one specimen sequenced in a study of T cells after yellow fever vaccination. From the 5' RACE reads, TCRdb called clonotypes with MiXCR, one entry per CDR3 protein. Here the sample spans under 700,000 distinct CDR3 sequences, about a sixth being singletons. The sample was PBMCs, taken less than 6 days after the first yellow fever vaccination. These receptors came from a young man who received the YFV17D yellow fever vaccine.

This clonotype was seen a few times. The chain carries TRBV10-2 and TRBJ1-1; 7 bases agree with TRBD1. Germline V gene lookup returns CDR1 WSHSY and CDR2 SAAADI. CDR3 length: 13 residues. The V segment lost 6 bases and the J segment 3 bases; nucleotides outside the gene matches: 4. The CDR3 loop reads CASRQGRDTEAFF. CDR3 coding DNA: TGCGCCAGCAGACAGGGGCGGGACACTGAAGCTTTCTTT.

This chain joins TRBV11-2 and TRBJ2-3; tentatively, D is TRBD1 (7 bases). The CDR3 has 16 residues. Trimming removed 4 bases from V and 7 bases from J, with 21 bases in between. Germline loops: CDR1 SGHAT, CDR2 FQNNGV. The CDR3 loop is CASSYLGGGQGNTQYF. CDR3 nucleotides: TGTGCCAGCAGCTATTTAGGAGGGGGCCAGGGGAATACGCAGTATTTT.

This clonotype was seen more than once but under ten times. The chain links TRBV9 to TRBJ2-2; D remains unclear. V lost 2 bases and J lost 5, with 7 bases in between. The CDR3 runs 13 residues. The germline V gene encodes CDR1 SGDLS and CDR2 YYNGEE. Here the CDR3 reads CASSVLVTGELFF. In DNA, the CDR3 is TGTGCCAGCAGCGTTCTAGTAACCGGGGAGCTGTTTTTT.

About this clonotype: A single base separates this from a much larger clone, so it may be a read error. This chain joins TRBV12-3 or TRBV12-4 and TRBJ2-3, with unresolved D. CDR3 size: 12 residues. The CDR3 protein is CASNLSPDTQYF. Here the CDR3 DNA reads TGTGCCAGCAATTTATCCCCAGATACGCAGTATTTT.

The chain joins TRBV13 to TRBJ2-5, with D uncertain. This CDR3 spans 15 amino acids. Germline values: CDR1 PRHDT, CDR2 FYEKMQ (reference sequence). Trimming left V 3 bases short and J 0 bases short, with 11 bases between. CDR3 sequence: CASSFGFGYQETQYF. Written as DNA, the CDR3 is TGTGCCAGCAGCTTTGGGTTCGGTTACCAAGAGACCCAGTACTTC.

This clonotype turned up a few times. The rearrangement joins TRBV6-2 or TRBV6-3 to TRBJ1-5, with D perhaps matching TRBD1 (6 bases). CDR1 is MNHEY, CDR2 SVGEGT, per germline. Trimming took 7 bases from V and 5 from J, leaving 12 bases between them. This CDR3 region has 13 residues. CDR3 nucleotide sequence: TGTGCCAGCAATTCAGGGGCATATCAGCCCCAGCATTTT. It yields the protein CASNSGAYQPQHF.

There are a few counts of this clonotype. The chain joins TRBV7-3 to TRBJ2-3, with D hard to call. CDR3 length equals 13 residues. Germline V lookup: CDR1 SGHTA, CDR2 FQGTGA. The V end lost 5 bases, the J end lost 6 bases, and 12 bases lay between the germline ends. The CDR3 DNA reads as TGTGCCAGCAGCCCTCAGGTCCAGGATACGCAGTATTTT. Residues: CASSPQVQDTQYF.

J is TRBJ2-1 and V is TRBV6-5; the match to TRBD1 covers 7 bases. The CDR3 has 14 residues. Germline-derived CDR1 and CDR2 are MNHEY and SVGAGI. V was pared by 4 bases and J by 2 bases, with 2 bases of the junction left unmatched. CDR3 bases: TGTGCCAGCAGTTCCCAGGGGGCCTACAATGAGCAGTTCTTC. Translated: CASSSQGAYNEQFF.

Only a few counts were recorded for this clonotype. V usage is TRBV30 and J usage is TRBJ2-6; a possible D gene is TRBD1 (6 bases). The CDR3 has 17 residues. V lost 0 bases and J lost 3, with 15 bases in between. Per germline, CDR1 GTSNPN and CDR2 SVGIG (reference sequence). This chain's CDR3 is CAWSVDTGLGGANVLTF. CDR3 sequence (DNA): TGTGCCTGGAGTGTTGATACAGGGCTAGGTGGGGCCAACGTCCTGACTTTC.

This chain connects TRBV5-1 to TRBJ1-1; D possibly corresponds to TRBD1 (6 bases). Germline V CDR1 and CDR2: SGHRS, YFSETQ. V gave up 6 bases and J gave up 1 base, with 16 bases separating them. The CDR3 sequence is 15 residues long. CDR3 nucleotide sequence: TGCGCCAGCACCCTGGTGGGGGGCTCGAACACTGAAGCTTTCTTT. Its translation: CASTLVGGSNTEAFF.

This clonotype was found a few times. V is TRBV6-1 and J is TRBJ1-5, with D possibly TRBD1 on 6 matching bases. The CDR3 covers 15 residues. Germline V gene lookup returns CDR1 MNHNS and CDR2 SASEGT. With 6 bases removed from V and 4 bases from J, the gap between germline ends came to 16 bases. The CDR3 nucleotides are TGTGCCAGCAGACATCAGGGGTTCGTTAATCAGCCCCAGCATTTT. Protein: CASRHQGFVNQPQHF.

The chain couples TRBV5-4 to TRBJ2-7; no definite D call. This CDR3 region has 12 residues. Germline V gene lookup returns CDR1 SGHNT and CDR2 YYREEE (reference sequence). The germline V and J ends were trimmed by 1 base and 2 bases, with 4 bases remaining between them. CDR3 sequence reads: CASSLWPYEQYV. The CDR3 coding sequence is TGTGCCAGCAGCTTGTGGCCCTACGAGCAGTACGTC.

This chain connects TRBV5-1 to TRBJ2-2; D remains ambiguous. The V gene's germline CDR1 is SGHRS and CDR2 YFSETQ. V was cut by 0 bases and J by 4 bases, with 7 bases left in between. CDR3 length: 14 residues. CDR3 in DNA: TGCGCCAGCAGCTTGGTGGTCGGCACCGGGGAGCTGTTTTTT. This gives the protein CASSLVVGTGELFF.

The V and J genes are TRBV19 and TRBJ2-7, with TRBD1 matching 7 bases. The J segment lost 3 bases and the V segment lost 5 bases, leaving 10 bases of the junction unmatched. This CDR3 has 15 amino acids. Per germline, CDR1 LNHDA and CDR2 SQIVND (reference sequence). The CDR3 sequence: CASSSMTGSNYEQYF. The CDR3 coding sequence is TGTGCCAGTAGTTCAATGACAGGGTCTAACTACGAGCAGTACTTC.

The chain employs TRBV6-5 and TRBJ1-4; tentative D call: TRBD1 (5 bases). Germline V gene lookup returns CDR1 MNHEY and CDR2 SVGAGI. V lost 6 bases, J lost 2 bases, and 7 bases lay in between. The CDR3 consists of 13 residues. The CDR3 region has the DNA TGTGCCAGCAGCCGGGACACTAATGAAAAACTGTTTTTT. Amino acids: CASSRDTNEKLFF.

This clonotype was recorded at least ten times. The chain joins TRBV3-1 to TRBJ2-7, with D uncertain. V lost 1 base and J lost 3, with 1 base in between. The CDR3 runs to 11 residues. Germline CDR1 LGHDT, CDR2 YNNKEL (reference sequence). This CDR3 is CASSQGYEQYV. CDR3 DNA: TGTGCCAGCAGCCAAGGCTACGAGCAGTACGTC.

There are many counts of this clonotype. This chain's CDR3 is CASSSGPRNTEAFF. The CDR3 DNA follows: TGTGCCAGCAGCTCGGGACCCAGGAACACTGAAGCTTTCTTT. The V gene is TRBV7-9, the J gene TRBJ1-1; D is perhaps TRBD1 (5 bases). The CDR3 is 14 residues long. CDR1 is SEHNR, CDR2 FQNEAQ, per germline (reference sequence). V shed 4 bases and J shed 1 base, with 10 bases lying between them.

As concerns this clonotype: Given a much more abundant clone one base away, this may be a read error. This chain links TRBV13 with TRBJ1-6, with D possibly matching TRBD1 (5 bases). Germline assignment: CDR1 PRHDT and CDR2 FYEKMQ (reference sequence). The CDR3 extends over 16 amino acids. V lost 4 bases, J lost 8 bases, and 18 bases lay in between. The CDR3 DNA follows: TGTGCCAGCAGCTCGAGACCGGACATTCCATATTCACCCCTCCACTTT. Its protein is CASSSRPDIPYSPLHF.

V is TRBV28 and J is TRBJ2-7; 8 bases are a match to TRBD1. The CDR3 is made up of 14 amino acids. V gave up 7 bases and J gave up 6 bases; unmatched junction bases: 11. In germline, CDR1 is MDHEN, CDR2 SYDVKM. CDR3 sequence: CASKEFRTGSEQYV. The CDR3 nucleotides are TGTGCCAGCAAGGAATTCCGGACAGGGTCCGAGCAGTACGTC.

This clonotype was counted a few times. The chain is built from TRBV12-3 or TRBV12-4 and TRBJ2-5; no definite D call. V was pared by 5 bases and J by 5 bases, with 15 bases between. The CDR3 runs 14 residues. The CDR3 nucleotides read TGTGCCAGCAGTCCCACCCCGGTTAGGGAGACCCAGTACTTC. Translated: CASSPTPVRETQYF.

V gene TRBV19 combines with J gene TRBJ1-2, with D unclear. Deletions cut 0 bases from V and 8 bases from J, with 10 bases between. The CDR3 runs to 13 residues. In germline, CDR1 is LNHDA, CDR2 SQIVND (reference sequence). The DNA for the CDR3 is TGTGCCAGTAGTATAGACGGAGGTACGGGCTACACCTTC. Its protein product is CASSIDGGTGYTF.

The J gene is TRBJ2-3, the V gene TRBV20-1; 10 bases are a match to TRBD2. The CDR3 is made up of 14 amino acids. CDR1 and CDR2 (germline): DFQATT, SNEGSKA (reference sequence). V was pared by 6 bases and J by 0 bases, with 3 bases of the junction left unmatched. The CDR3 reads CSATSGFSTDTQYF. The CDR3 nucleotides read TGCAGTGCGACTAGCGGGTTTAGCACAGATACGCAGTATTTT.

The V call is TRBV12-3 or TRBV12-4, the J call TRBJ2-1; weak D call: TRBD2 (5 bases). This CDR3 region has 10 residues. V dropped 8 bases and J dropped 11 bases, with 10 bases sitting between them. This CDR3 is CASASRQQFF. CDR3 bases: TGTGCCAGCGCTAGCCGACAGCAGTTCTTC.

In this sample, this clonotype turned up a few times. The junction departs from the called germline gene at one end, perhaps through a read error. The V call is TRBV29-1, the J call TRBJ2-2; D is unresolved. CDR1 and CDR2 (germline): SQVTM, ANQGSEA. The CDR3 contains 13 residues. Here the CDR3 reads CSTDGSSTGELFF. The CDR3 DNA reads as TGTAGTACGGACGGCTCGAGCACCGGGGAGCTGTTTTTT.

The CDR3 sequence: CASSTSGDPYNEQFF. In DNA form, the CDR3 reads TGTGCCAGCAGCACGAGCGGGGACCCATACAATGAGCAGTTCTTC. The J gene is TRBJ2-1, the V gene TRBV5-4; TRBD2 aligns across 7 bases. This CDR3 is built from 15 residues. After removal of 4 bases from V and 4 bases from J, the junction contained 8 bases not matched to a gene. Germline CDR1 SGHNT, CDR2 YYREEE (reference sequence).

This rearrangement joins TRBV5-5 to TRBJ2-1, with 8 positions matching TRBD1. The CDR3 has 15 residues. The trim removed 0 bases at V and 2 bases at J, leaving 1 base unmatched. The germline CDR1 and CDR2 sequences are SGHKS and YYEKEE (reference sequence). This chain's CDR3 is CASSLVQGAYNEQFF. In DNA, the CDR3 is TGTGCCAGCAGCTTGGTACAGGGGGCCTACAATGAGCAGTTCTTC.

V usage is TRBV5-6 and J usage is TRBJ2-1; D is possibly TRBD2 (6 bases). CDR3 length: 16 residues. V was shortened by 0 bases and J by 0 bases, with 10 bases between the two germline ends. Germline assignment: CDR1 SGHDT and CDR2 YYEEEE. CDR3 sequence: CASSLAGVTSYNEQFF. The CDR3 nucleotides read TGTGCCAGCAGCTTGGCGGGGGTTACCTCCTACAATGAGCAGTTCTTC.

This clonotype was recorded many times. The J gene is TRBJ1-3, the V gene TRBV12-3 or TRBV12-4; no clear D. V lost 5 bases to trimming and J lost 0 bases, with 11 bases between them. The CDR3 has 15 amino acids. The CDR3 region is CASSTYYSSGNTIYF. CDR3 nucleotides: TGTGCCAGCAGTACCTACTACAGCTCTGGAAACACCATATATTTT.

The rearrangement links TRBV24-1 to TRBJ2-5; tentative D call: TRBD1 (5 bases). The CDR3 is made up of 16 amino acids. V dropped 1 base and J dropped 1 base, with 12 bases sitting between them. Germline V gives CDR1 KGHDR, CDR2 SFDVKD. CDR3 sequence (DNA): TGTGCCACCAGTGATTTCAGGGCTCCGCTCCAAGAGACCCAGTACTTC. As protein: CATSDFRAPLQETQYF.

Written as DNA, the CDR3 is TGCGCCAGCAGCTTCGAGGGAGGTTTGAGCGAGACCCAGTACTTC. This gives the protein CASSFEGGLSETQYF. V is TRBV5-1 and J is TRBJ2-5, with D maybe TRBD2 (6 bases). The CDR3 totals 15 residues. Trimming took 2 bases from V and 5 from J, leaving 16 bases between them. CDR1 and CDR2 (germline): SGHRS, YFSETQ.

The chain has TRBV12-3 or TRBV12-4 and TRBJ1-2; a possible D gene is TRBD1 (5 bases). CDR3 length equals 13 residues. The V end lost 8 bases, the J end lost 4 bases, and 14 bases lay between the germline ends. This CDR3 is CASAGLVTYGYTF. CDR3 nucleotide sequence: TGTGCCAGCGCAGGGCTTGTGACCTATGGCTACACCTTC.

The sample holds many counts of this clonotype. DNA of the CDR3: TGCAGTGCTAGGCCAGGGGCAGGGGCAGATACGCAGTATTTT. Amino acids: CSARPGAGADTQYF. The chain carries TRBV20-1 and TRBJ2-3; D may be TRBD1 (6 bases). The germline CDR1 and CDR2 sequences are DFQATT and SNEGSKA (reference sequence). The V end was cut by 3 bases, the J end by 4 bases, with 14 bases between. The CDR3 totals 14 residues.